Described below is a single TCR beta chain sequence and its context. No antigen is known for it. From 10 ml of fresh peripheral blood, PBMCs were isolated. TCR beta CDR3 region amplification was performed from RNA transcripts. The study used the HTBI primer set for a first-round RT-PCR of the TCR CDR3. From the multiplex PCR reads, TCRdb called clonotypes with MiXCR, one entry per CDR3 protein. The sample yields about 520,000 distinct CDR3 sequences, more than 20% seen once. This record belongs to a study of T cells in Graves' hyperthyroidism and ophthalmopathy. Study findings and constraints: The model predicted ophthalmopathy a median about 6.6 months before onset.

V lost 3 bases, J lost 0 bases, and 11 bases lay in between. This CDR3 spans 15 amino acids. CDR1 and CDR2 from the germline V gene are LNHDA and SQIVND (reference sequence). The sequenced sample was blood. The chain employs TRBV19 and TRBJ1-1, with TRBD1 as a possible D gene (5 bases). The receptor's source is a man between 18 and 29 years old with Graves' hyperthyroidism. CDR3 sequence (DNA): TGTGCCAGTAGTATCTATCGACAGCTGAACACTGAAGCTTTCTTT. This sequence encodes CASSIYRQLNTEAFF.